Presented here are 10 T cell receptor beta chains from one specimen sequenced in a study of blood T cell repertoires in COVID-19. Profiled with immunoSEQ multiplex PCR; TCRdb holds only in-frame clones, not every one. The table shows 95,000 to 100,000 clones, with around 88% occurring only once. The source material was peripheral blood. Receptor source: a man older than 75 with acute or convalescent COVID-19.

The chain is built from TRBV7-2 and TRBJ2-5, with a weak D call TRBD2 (5 bases). The CDR3 covers 14 residues. The V end was cut by 5 bases, the J end by 5 bases, with 15 bases between. The germline CDR1 and CDR2 sequences are SGHTA and FQGNSA. This CDR3 reads CASSPELVWETQYF. CDR3 in DNA: TGTGCCAGCAGCCCAGAACTAGTCTGGGAGACCCAGTACTTC.

The gene calls are TRBV30 and TRBJ1-5; D might be TRBD1 (5 bases). CDR3 length: 13 residues. Trimming cost V 0 bases and J 5 bases, with 8 bases left between them. CDR1 is GTSNPN, CDR2 SVGIG, per germline (reference sequence). CDR3 DNA: TGTGCCTGGAGTGTCGGGGGGGATCAGCCCCAGCATTTT. This translates into CAWSVGGDQPQHF.

In its sample, this clone was seen once. The chain carries TRBV7-9 and TRBJ2-2; D is possibly TRBD1 or TRBD2 (7 bases each). From germline, CDR1 is SEHNR and CDR2 FQNEAQ (reference sequence). The V end was cut by 7 bases, the J end by 7 bases, with 13 bases between. CDR3 length: 13 amino acids. The CDR3 DNA follows: TGTGCCAGCACCAGGGGGGGTAACGGGGAGCTGTTTTTT. Translated: CASTRGGNGELFF. The variable domain in full, completed from reference TRBV7-9 and TRBJ2-2, reads DTGVSQNPRHKITKRGQNVTFRCDPISEHNRLYWYRQTLGQGPEFLTYFQNEAQLEKSRLLSDRFSAERPKGSFSTLEIQRTEQGDSAMYLCASTRGGNGELFFGEGSRLTVL.

The rearrangement links TRBV28 to TRBJ1-3, with D perhaps matching TRBD1 (6 bases). V was cut by 4 bases and J by 1 base, with 11 bases left in between. In germline, CDR1 is MDHEN, CDR2 SYDVKM. The CDR3 length is 15 residues. This CDR3 is CASSSQGLSGNTIYF. CDR3 sequence (DNA): TGTGCCAGCAGTTCACAGGGCCTGTCTGGAAACACCATATATTTT.

The chain couples TRBV5-5 to TRBJ1-1; weak D call: TRBD1 (6 bases). Trimming shortened V by 4 bases and J by 4 bases, and 20 bases separated the two germline ends. This CDR3 is built from 16 residues. The germline V gene encodes CDR1 SGHKS and CDR2 YYEKEE (reference sequence). The CDR3 DNA reads TGTGCCAGCAGCCCCCCTATGGGGCGGGGGCGCACTGAAGCTTTCTTT. Its protein product is CASSPPMGRGRTEAFF.

The sample holds one count of this clone. The chain has TRBV6-5 and TRBJ2-7; 7 bases align to TRBD1. The CDR3 is 14 amino acids. Germline trimming cut 5 bases from V and 7 bases from J; bases unmatched to any gene: 11. Germline CDR1 MNHEY, CDR2 SVGAGI. The CDR3 is CASSRAGGSVEQYF. The CDR3 bases are TGTGCCAGCAGTCGGGCAGGGGGAAGTGTGGAGCAGTACTTC.

The rearrangement uses TRBV19 and TRBJ2-2; perhaps TRBD1 as D (6 bases). The CDR3 loop spans 16 amino acids. The V end lost 10 bases, the J end lost 2 bases, and 20 bases lay between the germline ends. The germline V gene encodes CDR1 LNHDA and CDR2 SQIVND (reference sequence). The CDR3: CATTPTGKLNTGELFF. The CDR3, as DNA: TGTGCCACCACCCCGACAGGAAAGCTAAACACCGGGGAGCTGTTTTTT.

CDR3: CASSPTSSNTGELFF. The CDR3 DNA is TGTGCCAGCAGCCCAACTAGCTCGAACACCGGGGAGCTGTTTTTT. The chain has TRBV5-4 and TRBJ2-2; D is possibly TRBD2 (6 bases). Trimming shortened V by 4 bases and J by 0 bases, and 10 bases separated the two germline ends. CDR1 and CDR2 from the germline V gene are SGHNT and YYREEE (reference sequence). This CDR3 is 15 amino acids long.

J is TRBJ2-3 and V is TRBV18; D may be TRBD1 (5 bases). CDR1 is KGHSH, CDR2 LQKENI, per germline. Between the trimmed V and J ends, which lost 5 bases and 2 bases, there was a span of 17 bases. This CDR3 spans 16 amino acids. This CDR3 is CASSEDSLGVTDTQYF. The DNA of the CDR3 is TGTGCCAGCTCAGAAGACAGTCTAGGGGTCACAGATACGCAGTATTTT. Based on the CDR3 plus reference TRBV18 and TRBJ2-3, the full variable domain is NAGVMQNPRHLVRRRGQEARLRCSPMKGHSHVYWYRQLPEEGLKFMVYLQKENIIDESGMPKERFSAEFPKEGPSILRIQQVVRGDSAAYFCASSEDSLGVTDTQYFGPGTRLTVL.

This clone was observed a handful of times. The chain uses TRBV6-6 and TRBJ1-5; D gene unclear. Trimming removed 0 bases at V and 4 bases at J, with 4 bases between. Germline lookup yields CDR1 MNHNY and CDR2 SVGAGI (reference sequence). This CDR3 region has 13 residues. CDR3 in amino acids: CASSYSMNQPQHF. DNA for the CDR3: TGTGCCAGCAGTTACTCTATGAATCAGCCCCAGCATTTT.